Listed here is a single T cell receptor (beta chain). Between the trimmed V and J ends, which lost 6 bases and 5 bases, there was a span of 16 bases. Germline CDR1 MNHEY, CDR2 SVGAGI. CDR3 length: 14 amino acids. The assay was immunoSEQ multiplex PCR, and TCRdb's table has in-frame clones only and misses some. The sample has hundreds of thousands of clones; around nine tenths are singletons. The source of the sample is a study of blood T cell repertoires in COVID-19. On the study more broadly: From T cells, B-cell-depleted T cells, or PBMCs came the material, which was cDNA or gDNA.

The specimen sequenced was peripheral blood. V usage is TRBV6-5 and J usage is TRBJ2-5; D ambiguous. This clonotype was sampled from a woman in her thirties or forties who had recovered from COVID-19. This chain's CDR3 is CASRQQHSRETQYF. The CDR3 nucleotides are TGTGCCAGCAGACAGCAGCACAGTAGGGAGACCCAGTACTTC.